The 10 T cell receptor beta chains presented below share a single source sample, sequenced in a study of cytomegalovirus exposure and HLA in healthy donors (dated by TCRdb to 2016 to 2017). The protocol used for the library was the immunoSEQ multiplex PCR assay. For the multiplex PCR, a mixture combining 60 forward primers for TCR Vbeta segments and 13 reverse primers for TCR Jbeta segments was used. In its TCRdb copy, this immuneACCESS table keeps in-frame sequences only and misses some clones. Where compared with another copy, unresolved V genes explain less than half of these, and the others have no known cause. The sample has 150,000 to 200,000 clones on record, 80% of them singletons. More than 1.1% of the sample lies in the top ten. Sequenced: PBMCs. All receptors come from a girl aged 10-17 years in good health and CMV-seropositive.

The rearrangement links TRBV7-8 to TRBJ2-3; TRBD2 aligns across 11 bases. Germline V CDR1 and CDR2: SGHVS, FQNEAQ. CDR3 length: 16 amino acids. The V gene end was trimmed by 3 bases and the J gene end by 4 bases; junction bases not matched to a gene: 6. The CDR3 spells CASSLASGRSSDTQYF. The CDR3 DNA is TGTGCCAGCAGCTTGGCTAGCGGGAGGAGTTCAGATACGCAGTATTTT.

The chain carries TRBV5-6 and TRBJ1-5; 9 bases align to TRBD1. The CDR3 totals 18 residues. The germline V gene encodes CDR1 SGHDT and CDR2 YYEEEE. V shed 0 bases, J shed 4 bases, and the junction held 11 bases outside the gene matches. The CDR3 reads CASSLGGTGPFANQPQHF. CDR3 DNA sequence: TGTGCCAGCAGCTTGGGAGGGACAGGGCCGTTTGCGAATCAGCCCCAGCATTTT.

The chain employs TRBV4-1 and TRBJ1-5; maybe TRBD1 (6 bases). CDR1 is MGHRA and CDR2 is YSYEKL in the germline V gene. V lost 3 bases and J lost 7, with 19 bases in between. The CDR3 is 16 residues long. CDR3 in DNA: TGCGCCAGCAGCCATGAAGGGGCCCAAGGGGGACAGCCCCAGCATTTT. Encoded protein: CASSHEGAQGGQPQHF.

V and J are TRBV4-1 and TRBJ1-1; D remains unclear. V was clipped by 0 bases and J by 5 bases, with 7 bases between them. The CDR3 loop spans 13 amino acids. The germline V gene encodes CDR1 MGHRA and CDR2 YSYEKL. CDR3 in DNA: TGCGCCAGCAGCCAAGATTCGGGGACTGAAGCTTTCTTT. Residues: CASSQDSGTEAFF.

As for this clone: The same CDR3 also results from other DNA sequences found in this sample. This chain uses TRBV7-3 with TRBJ1-1; a possible D gene is TRBD1 (6 bases). V lost 0 bases and J lost 2, with 7 bases in between. The CDR3 is 14 residues long. The germline CDR1 and CDR2 sequences are SGHTA and FQGTGA. For the CDR3, the DNA is TGTGCCAGCAGCTTAACAGGGGGTAACACTGAAGCTTTCTTT. Encoded protein: CASSLTGGNTEAFF.

Remarks on this clone: The junction and the germline gene differ at one end; a read error may be behind it. This CDR3 reads CASSARTAAWDYGYIF. CDR3 coding DNA: TGTGCCAGCAGCGCCAGGACAGCGGCCTGGGACTATGGCTACATCTTC. The gene calls are TRBV5-5 and TRBJ1-2; D is possibly TRBD1 (6 bases). Germline lookup yields CDR1 SGHKS and CDR2 YYEKEE (reference sequence). The CDR3 covers 16 residues.

This clone has only a few counts. This rearrangement joins TRBV10-3 to TRBJ2-3; TRBD2 might be the D (5 bases). Germline CDR1 is ENHRY and CDR2 is SYGVKD. V was cut by 2 bases and J by 4 bases, with 13 bases left in between. The CDR3 is 15 residues long. CDR3 protein: CAISEAGSYSDTQYF. As DNA, the CDR3 is TGTGCCATCAGTGAGGCGGGCAGTTATTCAGATACGCAGTATTTT.

This clone was counted only a few times. The chain links TRBV7-9 to TRBJ2-2; 10 bases map to TRBD1. V shed 7 bases, J shed 4 bases, and the junction held 9 bases outside the gene matches. CDR3 length equals 16 residues. The V gene's germline CDR1 is SEHNR and CDR2 FQNEAQ (reference sequence). The CDR3 spells CASTPLRDRGTGELFF. The CDR3 bases are TGTGCCAGCACCCCTCTCCGGGACAGGGGCACCGGGGAGCTGTTTTTT. Full variable domain (rest looked up from reference TRBV7-9 and TRBJ2-2): DTGVSQNPRHKITKRGQNVTFRCDPISEHNRLYWYRQTLGQGPEFLTYFQNEAQLEKSRLLSDRFSAERPKGSFSTLEIQRTEQGDSAMYLCASTPLRDRGTGELFFGEGSRLTVL.

Of note for this clone: The junction departs from the called germline gene at one end, perhaps through a read error. This chain links TRBV27 with TRBJ2-3; 11 bases fit TRBD2. Germline loops: CDR1 MNHEY, CDR2 SMNVEV (reference sequence). This CDR3 has 14 residues. CDR3: CDSKLAGDADTQYF. Written as DNA, the CDR3 is TGTGACAGCAAACTAGCGGGAGACGCAGATACGCAGTATTTT.

The rearrangement links TRBV10-3 to TRBJ2-6; D is uncertain. The CDR3 contains 11 residues. Looked up from germline, CDR1 is ENHRY and CDR2 is SYGVKD. V shed 7 bases and J shed 4 bases, with 2 bases lying between them. The CDR3 DNA is TGTGCCATCACAGGGGCCAACGTCCTGACTTTC. Protein sequence: CAITGANVLTF.